Below are 21 T cell receptor beta chains sequenced from a single sample in a study of tumor-infiltrating lymphocytes in localized non-small cell lung cancer. The repertoire was sequenced with immunoSEQ multiplex PCR; TCRdb's copy has only in-frame clones and lacks some. The sample lists 7,000 to 9,500 clones, 60% to 80% occurring once. The sample taken for sequencing was uninvolved lung tissue not adjacent to the tumor. Source of these receptors: a human donor with non-small cell lung cancer.

V and J are TRBV7-9 and TRBJ1-2; no definite D call. From germline, CDR1 is SEHNR and CDR2 FQNEAQ (reference sequence). V lost 5 bases and J lost 4, with 8 bases in between. This CDR3 has 12 residues. CDR3 amino acids: CASSPYIYGYTF. Written as DNA, the CDR3 is TGTGCCAGCAGCCCTTACATCTATGGCTACACCTTC.

The rearrangement links TRBV6-1 to TRBJ1-3; D gene ambiguous. V lost 4 bases, J lost 5 bases, and 12 bases lay in between. There are 14 residues in the CDR3. Germline-derived CDR1 and CDR2 are MNHNS and SASEGT. The CDR3 here is CASSGPRVRNTIYF. The CDR3 DNA is TGTGCCAGCAGTGGCCCTAGGGTCAGAAACACCATATATTTT.

The CDR3 spells CASSWDPSGNTEAFF. CDR3 nucleotide sequence: TGCGCCAGCAGCTGGGACCCTTCGGGGAACACTGAAGCTTTCTTT. This chain joins TRBV5-1 and TRBJ1-1; the D gene is possibly TRBD1 (5 bases). V dropped 3 bases and J dropped 1 base, with 13 bases sitting between them. This CDR3 has 15 residues. Per the germline V gene, CDR1 is SGHRS and CDR2 is YFSETQ.

CDR3 amino acids: CASSESQQETQYF. The CDR3 nucleotides read TGTGCCAGCAGTGAAAGCCAGCAAGAGACCCAGTACTTC. The chain has TRBV2 and TRBJ2-5; unclear D gene. The CDR3 spans 13 residues. V was pared by 2 bases and J by 2 bases, with 6 bases between. The germline V gene has CDR1 SNHLY and CDR2 FYNNEI. The variable domain in full, completed from reference TRBV2 and TRBJ2-5, reads EPEVTQTPSHQVTQMGQEVILRCVPISNHLYFYWYRQILGQKVEFLVSFYNNEISEKSEIFDDQFSVERPDGSNFTLKIRSTKLEDSAMYFCASSESQQETQYFGPGTRLLVL.

The chain is built from TRBV2 and TRBJ1-3, with D hard to call. V was clipped by 6 bases and J by 4 bases, with 10 bases between them. CDR3 length: 13 amino acids. CDR1 is SNHLY, CDR2 FYNNEI, per germline. CDR3 residues: CASRRVSGNTIYF. CDR3 coding DNA: TGTGCCAGCAGGAGGGTTTCCGGAAACACCATATATTTT.

By share, this clone counts as large. An end of the junction does not agree with germline; a read error may underlie this. The chain has TRBV7-7 and TRBJ2-3; tentative D call: TRBD2 (6 bases). Germline CDR1 and CDR2: SSHAT and FNYEAQ (reference sequence). This CDR3 is 15 amino acids long. CDR3 loop: CASSLESGTPDTQYF. CDR3 bases: TGTGCTAGCAGCTTAGAGTCAGGGACTCCAGATACGCAGTATTTT.

The chain couples TRBV7-6 to TRBJ2-7, with a weak D call TRBD1 (6 bases). Germline CDR1 reads SGHVS; CDR2 reads FNYEAQ. The V end lost 0 bases, the J end lost 1 base, and 10 bases lay between the germline ends. The CDR3 spans 15 residues. This CDR3 is CASSLASGESYEQYF. As DNA, the CDR3 is TGTGCCAGCAGCTTAGCTTCAGGGGAATCCTACGAGCAGTACTTC.

The chain recombines TRBV30 with TRBJ1-2; no reliable D call. The CDR3 totals 13 residues. The germline V gene has CDR1 GTSNPN and CDR2 SVGIG (reference sequence). V was trimmed by 5 bases and J by 4 bases, leaving 14 bases between them. This CDR3 is CAWETTPPYGYTF. As DNA, the CDR3 is TGTGCCTGGGAGACCACCCCTCCCTATGGCTACACCTTC.

The J gene is TRBJ2-3, the V gene TRBV5-1; the match to TRBD1 covers 7 bases. Germline values: CDR1 SGHRS, CDR2 YFSETQ. Trimming removed 3 bases from V and 0 bases from J; junction bases left unmatched: 4. This CDR3 comprises 15 residues. CDR3 nucleotides: TGCGCCAGCAGCTCGACAGGGCAAAGCACAGATACGCAGTATTTT. Translated: CASSSTGQSTDTQYF.

The V gene is TRBV28, the J gene TRBJ1-4, with D tentatively TRBD1 (5 bases). Germline V gives CDR1 MDHEN, CDR2 SYDVKM. The V end was cut by 5 bases, the J end by 8 bases, with 18 bases between. This CDR3 comprises 15 residues. In DNA form, the CDR3 reads TGTGCCAGCAGTCCTGAGGGCGGGGGAAGGGAAAAACTGTTTTTT. Protein sequence: CASSPEGGGREKLFF.

The V gene is TRBV28, the J gene TRBJ2-7; D perhaps matches TRBD1 (5 bases). The CDR3 is 14 residues long. V was clipped by 3 bases and J by 2 bases, with 11 bases between them. Germline CDR1 and CDR2: MDHEN and SYDVKM. The CDR3 protein is CASSFAQGPYEQYF. The CDR3 DNA sequence: TGTGCCAGCAGTTTCGCGCAGGGCCCCTACGAGCAGTACTTC.

The rearrangement joins TRBV19 to TRBJ1-5; TRBD1 is a possible D gene (6 bases). Looked up from germline, CDR1 is LNHDA and CDR2 is SQIVND (reference sequence). The CDR3 is 14 residues long. V was pared by 4 bases and J by 4 bases, with 11 bases between. The CDR3 nucleotides read TGTGCCAGTAGTACGGACAGACCTAATCAGCCCCAGCATTTT. This sequence encodes CASSTDRPNQPQHF.

J is TRBJ1-4 and V is TRBV6-1; TRBD1 aligns across 8 bases. Germline V gene data show CDR1 as MNHNS and CDR2 as SASEGT. The CDR3 has 17 amino acids. V lost 1 base to trimming and J lost 5 bases; unmatched junction nucleotides: 9. CDR3 sequence reads: CASSEDRTGKTNEKLFF. CDR3 sequence (DNA): TGTGCCAGCAGTGAAGATAGGACAGGGAAAACAAATGAAAAACTGTTTTTT.

The chain carries TRBV28 and TRBJ2-6, with D perhaps TRBD2 (5 bases). There are 17 residues in the CDR3. The V end lost 6 bases, the J end lost 4 bases, and 19 bases lay between the germline ends. Germline V gene lookup returns CDR1 MDHEN and CDR2 SYDVKM. The CDR3: CASSDQAGQEGANVLTF. The CDR3 region has the DNA TGTGCCAGCAGCGATCAGGCGGGCCAAGAGGGGGCCAACGTCCTGACTTTC.

This clone was observed a single time. The V and J genes are TRBV28 and TRBJ2-2; no reliable D call. This CDR3 comprises 12 residues. V lost 5 bases and J lost 4, with 5 bases in between. Per the germline V gene, CDR1 is MDHEN and CDR2 is SYDVKM. In DNA, the CDR3 is TGTGCCAGCAGTAATGTCACCGGGGAGCTGTTTTTT. It is translated as CASSNVTGELFF.

The rearrangement joins TRBV19 to TRBJ1-2, with D possibly matching TRBD1 (5 bases). V gave up 1 base and J gave up 8 bases, with 20 bases separating them. CDR3 size: 16 residues. Germline V gives CDR1 LNHDA, CDR2 SQIVND (reference sequence). CDR3 nucleotide sequence: TGTGCCAGTAGTATAGTCCTTCAGGGCCCGCGAAAAGGCTACACCTTC. It translates to CASSIVLQGPRKGYTF.

This rearrangement joins TRBV11-2 to TRBJ2-2; 10 bases agree with TRBD2. This CDR3 is 16 amino acids long. The V segment lost 5 bases and the J segment 0 bases; nucleotides outside the gene matches: 3. CDR1 is SGHAT and CDR2 is FQNNGV in the germline V gene. The CDR3 loop reads CASSQAGGTNTGELFF. As DNA, the CDR3 is TGTGCCAGCAGCCAAGCGGGGGGGACGAACACCGGGGAGCTGTTTTTT.

As to this clone: Within the sample, other DNA sequences also encode this same CDR3. The chain links TRBV7-2 to TRBJ2-7, with TRBD1 matching over 12 bases. This CDR3 spans 14 amino acids. V lost 6 bases to trimming and J lost 4 bases; unmatched junction nucleotides: 4. CDR1 is SGHTA, CDR2 FQGNSA, per germline. CDR3: CASSPGQGAYEQYF. The DNA of the CDR3 is TGTGCCAGCAGTCCGGGACAGGGGGCTTACGAGCAGTACTTC.

The chain combines TRBV5-4 with TRBJ2-1; 9 bases map to TRBD2. This CDR3 comprises 13 residues. CDR1 SGHNT and CDR2 YYREEE come from the germline V gene (reference sequence). After removal of 5 bases from V and 5 bases from J, the junction contained 2 bases not matched to a gene. CDR3 region: CASRASGDNEQFF. CDR3 in DNA: TGTGCCAGCAGGGCTAGCGGGGACAATGAGCAGTTCTTC.

This chain connects TRBV28 to TRBJ2-7; 8 bases line up with TRBD2. Germline lookup yields CDR1 MDHEN and CDR2 SYDVKM. V lost 8 bases, J lost 1 base, and 7 bases stayed unmatched. There are 14 residues in the CDR3. The CDR3 is CASLYSGASYEQYF. The CDR3 DNA reads TGTGCCAGCCTCTATAGCGGGGCTTCCTACGAGCAGTACTTC.

The rearrangement uses TRBV4-1 and TRBJ2-3, with D possibly being TRBD2 (5 bases). Germline CDR1 reads MGHRA; CDR2 reads YSYEKL. Deletions cut 4 bases from V and 2 bases from J, with 19 bases between. The CDR3 length is 17 residues. The CDR3, as DNA: TGCGCCAGCAGCCGCCAAGGAGGATTGAGTCTCACAGATACGCAGTATTTT. As protein: CASSRQGGLSLTDTQYF.